Shown below are 30 T cell receptor beta chains from a single sample sequenced in a study of cytomegalovirus exposure and HLA in healthy donors. Primers included in the PCR were 60 Vbeta and 13 Jbeta primers. The method was immunoSEQ multiplex PCR; TCRdb's version includes in-frame clones alone and lacks a portion of them. The table records over 85,000 clones, under 80% of them present only once. Sequences were obtained from PBMCs. Receptors originate from a man aged 35 to 55 in good health and CMV-seronegative.

V usage is TRBV11-2 and J usage is TRBJ2-3; TRBD2 matches 14 bases. This CDR3 contains 19 residues. Germline assignment: CDR1 SGHAT and CDR2 FQNNGV. J gave up 3 bases and V 5 bases, and 13 bases lay outside the gene matches. CDR3 region: CASSMVRTSGRYLTDTQYF. The CDR3, as DNA: TGTGCCAGCAGCATGGTTAGGACTAGCGGGAGGTATCTAACAGATACGCAGTATTTT.

The rearrangement links TRBV5-1 to TRBJ2-1, with TRBD1 as a possible D gene (6 bases). The V end was cut by 1 base, the J end by 4 bases, with 12 bases between. CDR3 length: 15 residues. Looked up from germline, CDR1 is SGHRS and CDR2 is YFSETQ. CDR3 in DNA: TGCGCCAGCAGCTTGTACCAGGGGTTATACAATGAGCAGTTCTTC. Translating gives CASSLYQGLYNEQFF.

V is TRBV5-4 and J is TRBJ2-3, with 7 bases fitting TRBD1. The CDR3 totals 15 residues. V shed 3 bases, J shed 4 bases, and the junction held 8 bases outside the gene matches. The germline V gene has CDR1 SGHNT and CDR2 YYREEE (reference sequence). The CDR3 reads CASSSRQGRADTQYF. CDR3 DNA sequence: TGTGCCAGCAGCTCAAGACAGGGCAGGGCAGATACGCAGTATTTT.

The J gene is TRBJ2-7, the V gene TRBV10-3, with TRBD2 as a possible D gene (6 bases). The CDR3 extends over 13 amino acids. Trimming removed 7 bases at V and 2 bases at J, with 12 bases between. The germline gives CDR1 ENHRY, CDR2 SYGVKD. CDR3 region: CAIKGTDTYEQYF. CDR3 bases: TGTGCCATCAAAGGGACTGACACCTACGAGCAGTACTTC.

The chain is built from TRBV4-3 and TRBJ1-1; possible D gene TRBD1, 5 bases. With 0 bases removed from V and 4 bases from J, the gap between germline ends came to 15 bases. From germline, CDR1 is LGHNA and CDR2 YSLEER. The CDR3 runs 16 residues. CDR3 protein: CASSQDLVQGGTEAFF. The CDR3 DNA follows: TGCGCCAGCAGCCAAGATTTGGTTCAGGGAGGCACTGAAGCTTTCTTT.

The V gene is TRBV7-6, the J gene TRBJ2-3, with 8 bases fitting TRBD2. With 5 bases clipped from V and 4 bases from J, the junction kept 14 bases outside the gene matches. Germline V gives CDR1 SGHVS, CDR2 FNYEAQ. The CDR3 covers 17 residues. The CDR3 bases are TGTGCCAGCAGCCTACGCGGGGTAGCGGGATACGCAGATACGCAGTATTTT. This gives the protein CASSLRGVAGYADTQYF.

This CDR3 reads CASSLAGTEETQYF. The CDR3 coding sequence is TGTGCCAGCAGCTTAGCGGGGACAGAAGAGACCCAGTACTTC. J is TRBJ2-5 and V is TRBV7-2, with 7 bases lining up with TRBD1. Germline V gene sequence: CDR1 SGHTA, CDR2 FQGNSA. Trimming cost V 0 bases and J 3 bases; bases outside gene matches: 1. There are 14 residues in the CDR3.

This chain links TRBV27 with TRBJ2-4; D possibly corresponds to TRBD2 (5 bases). Germline assignment: CDR1 MNHEY and CDR2 SMNVEV (reference sequence). V lost 0 bases to trimming and J lost 0 bases, with 9 bases between them. The CDR3 runs 16 residues. The CDR3 protein is CASSLSSGIAKNIQYF. As DNA, the CDR3 is TGTGCCAGCAGTTTATCGTCCGGGATAGCCAAAAACATTCAGTACTTC.

The chain's CDR3 is CASSLFWAVRGQYF. CDR3 nucleotides: TGTGCCAGCAGCTTATTTTGGGCAGTCCGTGGGCAGTACTTC. The chain employs TRBV7-8 and TRBJ2-7; D gene ambiguous. This CDR3 is 14 amino acids long. V lost 2 bases, J lost 9 bases, and 17 bases lay in between. Germline loops: CDR1 SGHVS, CDR2 FQNEAQ.

This rearrangement joins TRBV28 to TRBJ2-1; TRBD2 matches at 7 bases. The CDR3 is 17 residues long. V lost 4 bases, J lost 7 bases, and 16 bases stayed unmatched. The V gene's germline CDR1 is MDHEN and CDR2 SYDVKM. CDR3 sequence: CASSYPPLWGGPNEQFF. The CDR3 DNA reads as TGTGCCAGCAGTTACCCCCCTCTTTGGGGAGGGCCAAATGAGCAGTTCTTC.

About this clone itself: At one boundary the junction diverges from the germline segment, which might be a read error. The chain employs TRBV5-1 and TRBJ2-5; unclear D gene. This CDR3 comprises 14 residues. Germline-derived CDR1 and CDR2 are SGHRS and YFSETQ. The CDR3 sequence: CASGLILFQETQYF. In DNA, the CDR3 is TGCGCCAGCGGCTTGATTCTCTTCCAAGAGACCCAGTACTTC. The full variable domain, in which reference TRBV5-1 and TRBJ2-5 provide the parts outside the CDR3, is KAGVTQTPRYLIKTRGQQVTLSCSPISGHRSVSWYQQTPGQGLQFLFEYFSETQRNKGNFPGRFSGRQFSNSRSEMNVSTLELGDSALYLCASGLILFQETQYFGPGTRLLVL.

The CDR3 DNA follows: TGTGCCAGCAGGCCGGGACTAAAGCTCACAGATACGCAGTATTTT. This translates into CASRPGLKLTDTQYF. The chain recombines TRBV6-1 with TRBJ2-3, with 7 nucleotides matching TRBD2. The V and J ends lost 6 bases and 2 bases, in that order; junction bases with no gene match: 8. The CDR3 is made up of 15 amino acids. Looked up from germline, CDR1 is MNHNS and CDR2 is SASEGT.

The rearrangement joins TRBV7-2 to TRBJ1-1; tentatively, D is TRBD1 (5 bases). The CDR3 is made up of 15 amino acids. Germline CDR1 reads SGHTA; CDR2 reads FQGNSA. Trimming stripped 2 bases from V and 3 bases from J, with 13 bases between. The CDR3 loop is CASSLRPGIDTEAFF. In DNA form, the CDR3 reads TGTGCCAGCAGCTTAAGGCCAGGGATTGACACTGAAGCTTTCTTT.

This chain joins TRBV6-1 and TRBJ2-5, with D perhaps TRBD2 (6 bases). Gene TRBJ2-7 matches the end of the DNA better, so the J call may be wrong. There are 16 residues in the CDR3. Germline loops: CDR1 MNHNS, CDR2 SASEGT. The CDR3 here is CASSEAGGTEAYEQYF. The DNA for the CDR3 is TGTGCCAGCAGTGAGGCCGGAGGGACGGAGGCCTACGAGCAGTACTTC.

The chain employs TRBV7-9 and TRBJ2-7; D not certain. Germline CDR1 SEHNR, CDR2 FQNEAQ (reference sequence). This CDR3 region has 13 residues. Trimming removed 0 bases at V and 3 bases at J, with 6 bases between. In DNA form, the CDR3 reads TGTGCCAGCAGCTTAGCCCAGAACTACGAGCAGTACTTC. It is translated as CASSLAQNYEQYF.

This rearrangement joins TRBV10-3 to TRBJ1-5; 7 nucleotides agree with TRBD1. J gave up 2 bases and V 7 bases, and 5 bases lay outside the gene matches. Germline CDR1 and CDR2: ENHRY and SYGVKD. CDR3 length equals 14 residues. CDR3 amino acids: CAIKNGQGNQPQHF. CDR3 in DNA: TGTGCCATCAAAAATGGACAGGGCAATCAGCCCCAGCATTTT.

The rearrangement links TRBV4-3 to TRBJ1-2; no clear D gene. CDR1 and CDR2 (germline): LGHNA, YSLEER. V dropped 4 bases and J dropped 4 bases, with 10 bases sitting between them. The CDR3 covers 13 residues. The CDR3 sequence is CASSPQIFYGYTF. The CDR3 bases are TGCGCCAGCAGCCCACAGATTTTCTATGGCTACACCTTC.

Here the CDR3 reads CAWSSGRDVEQFF. CDR3 nucleotide sequence: TGTGCCTGGAGTTCCGGGAGAGATGTTGAGCAGTTCTTC. The chain has TRBV30 and TRBJ2-1, with D perhaps matching TRBD2 (6 bases). Germline CDR1 reads GTSNPN; CDR2 reads SVGIG (reference sequence). Between the trimmed V and J ends, which lost 2 bases and 9 bases, there was a span of 14 bases. The CDR3 is 13 residues long.

V and J are TRBV5-1 and TRBJ2-7, with 8 bases lining up with TRBD2. CDR1 and CDR2 (germline): SGHRS, YFSETQ. CDR3 length equals 16 residues. V lost 3 bases and J lost 2; bases outside the gene matches: 10. Here the CDR3 reads CASSSPPGGGPYEQYF. CDR3 sequence (DNA): TGCGCCAGCAGCTCCCCCCCGGGAGGGGGACCCTACGAGCAGTACTTC.

The chain recombines TRBV6-5 with TRBJ2-1; 8 positions agree with TRBD2. The ends lost 0 bases at V and 6 bases at J; junction bases unmatched: 7. This CDR3 is built from 16 residues. Germline CDR1 reads MNHEY; CDR2 reads SVGAGI. The CDR3 bases are TGTGCCAGCAGTTACTCGACGGGAGGGCCCTCCAATGAGCAGTTCTTC. Amino acid sequence: CASSYSTGGPSNEQFF.

Written as DNA, the CDR3 is TGTGCCAGCAGTGTCGACAGGGACGAGGAGACCCAGTACTTC. It yields the protein CASSVDRDEETQYF. V and J are TRBV2 and TRBJ2-5; 7 nucleotides line up with TRBD1. This CDR3 is 14 amino acids long. Germline assignment: CDR1 SNHLY and CDR2 FYNNEI. With 4 bases clipped from V and 5 bases from J, the junction kept 7 bases outside the gene matches.

The rearrangement joins TRBV28 to TRBJ2-7; the match to TRBD1 covers 10 bases. This CDR3 has 15 residues. Germline assignment: CDR1 MDHEN and CDR2 SYDVKM. The junction had 7 bases not matched to a gene; V was cut back by 4 bases and J by 4 bases. The chain's CDR3 is CASSSHGTGDYEQYF. The CDR3 nucleotides are TGTGCCAGCAGTTCCCACGGGACAGGGGATTACGAGCAGTACTTC.

This clone was counted once. The V call is TRBV29-1, the J call TRBJ2-1; 11 bases align to TRBD2. Per the germline V gene, CDR1 is SQVTM and CDR2 is ANQGSEA. The ends lost 7 bases at V and 4 bases at J; junction bases unmatched: 6. The CDR3 extends over 14 amino acids. The DNA of the CDR3 is TGCAGCGCCGAGACTAGCGGGGTTTACAATGAGCAGTTCTTC. Encoded protein: CSAETSGVYNEQFF.

This sequence joins TRBV7-9 and TRBJ2-2, with a possible D match to TRBD1 (5 bases). From germline, CDR1 is SEHNR and CDR2 FQNEAQ (reference sequence). This CDR3 contains 15 residues. V was clipped by 6 bases and J by 2 bases, with 13 bases between them. This CDR3 reads CASRPTERNTGELFF. CDR3 coding DNA: TGTGCCAGCAGACCGACAGAAAGAAACACCGGGGAGCTGTTTTTT.

The genes are TRBV6-6 and TRBJ2-5; 8 nucleotides agree with TRBD2. Per the germline V gene, CDR1 is MNHNY and CDR2 is SVGAGI (reference sequence). The V gene end was trimmed by 0 bases and the J gene end by 2 bases; junction bases not matched to a gene: 5. The CDR3 consists of 16 residues. The CDR3 DNA follows: TGTGCCAGCAGTTACTCTCTGGTAGCGGGACAAGAGACCCAGTACTTC. Its protein is CASSYSLVAGQETQYF.

This clone was found a few times. The rearrangement joins TRBV5-6 to TRBJ2-1; TRBD2 aligns across 8 bases. Germline V CDR1 and CDR2: SGHDT, YYEEEE. This CDR3 is 15 amino acids long. J gave up 3 bases and V 4 bases, and 6 bases lay outside the gene matches. The CDR3 here is CASSQGLASYNEQFF. CDR3 DNA sequence: TGTGCCAGCAGCCAAGGACTAGCCAGCTACAATGAGCAGTTCTTC. The full variable domain, with the rest looked up from reference TRBV5-6 and TRBJ2-1, is DAGVTQSPTHLIKTRGQQVTLRCSPKSGHDTVSWYQQALGQGPQFIFQYYEEEERQRGNFPDRFSGHQFPNYSSELNVNALLLGDSALYLCASSQGLASYNEQFFGPGTRLTVL.

V gene TRBV5-1 combines with J gene TRBJ1-2; the D gene is possibly TRBD1 (5 bases). The V end was cut by 2 bases, the J end by 6 bases, with 11 bases between. The CDR3 loop spans 13 amino acids. The germline gives CDR1 SGHRS, CDR2 YFSETQ. CDR3 loop: CASSFGLGDGYTF. In nucleotides, the CDR3 is TGCGCCAGCAGCTTTGGTTTAGGGGATGGCTACACCTTC.

The rearrangement uses TRBV2 and TRBJ1-1; D uncertain. Trimming removed 2 bases at V and 4 bases at J, with 11 bases between. Germline values: CDR1 SNHLY, CDR2 FYNNEI. The CDR3 totals 14 residues. For the CDR3, the DNA is TGTGCCAGCAGTGAATCGAGACGGGGCACTGAAGCTTTCTTT. It translates to CASSESRRGTEAFF. Full variable domain (remainder filled in from reference TRBV2 and TRBJ1-1): EPEVTQTPSHQVTQMGQEVILRCVPISNHLYFYWYRQILGQKVEFLVSFYNNEISEKSEIFDDQFSVERPDGSNFTLKIRSTKLEDSAMYFCASSESRRGTEAFFGQGTRLTVV.

This clone appeared a few times. At one end the junction does not follow the germline gene, possibly because of a read error. The V gene is TRBV7-9, the J gene TRBJ1-1; 8 bases agree with TRBD1. CDR3 length: 14 amino acids. Germline V gene sequence: CDR1 SEHNR, CDR2 FQNEAQ (reference sequence). DNA for the CDR3: TGTTCCAGCAGCTCGTACAGGGGGAAGACTGAAGCTTTCTTT. Its protein product is CSSSSYRGKTEAFF.

V gene TRBV7-2 combines with J gene TRBJ1-1; D is undetermined. The V end lost 5 bases, the J end lost 0 bases, and 10 bases lay between the germline ends. Germline CDR1 SGHTA, CDR2 FQGNSA. CDR3 length: 14 residues. The CDR3 here is CASSLRMVNTEAFF. Here the CDR3 DNA reads TGTGCCAGCAGCCTCAGGATGGTGAACACTGAAGCTTTCTTT.